This T cell receptor (beta chain) comes out of a study of cytomegalovirus exposure and HLA in healthy donors. V dropped 6 bases and J dropped 0; count of bases not matched to a gene: 7. The CDR3 is made up of 16 amino acids. Germline V gene data show CDR1 as MDHEN and CDR2 as SYDVKM. In the PCR, 60 Vbeta and 13 Jbeta primers were used. Clones were read by immunoSEQ multiplex PCR, and TCRdb kept only the in-frame ones, dropping some. This sample has 120,000 to 150,000 clones, with more than 60% found just once. Concerning this clone: Its target is unknown.

Findings and caveats of the study: Sequencing artifact likely explains a cluster of highly shared sequence variants. A previous analysis found most TCR beta V segments productive roughly 87% or roughly 30% of the time. In a later analysis, across HLA loci, associated TCR counts were highest for DRB1, lowest for HLA-C.

Healthy people donating bone marrow made up the donors. The chain uses TRBV28 and TRBJ2-2; 7 nucleotides match TRBD1. The sequenced material came from PBMCs. This clonotype was sampled from a man aged 35-49 years in good health and CMV-seropositive. In DNA form, the CDR3 reads TGTGCCAGCAGACTCCGGGACAGCGCGAACACCGGGGAGCTGTTTTTT. Translation gives CASRLRDSANTGELFF.